This T cell receptor beta chain derives from a study of CD8 T cells in Susac syndrome. The wider study: When their blood was taken, patients with Susac syndrome were therapy-naive, taking corticosteroids, or taking intravenous immunoglobulin alone. General study findings and limits: The study conceded that its TCR sequencing and HLA analysis involved relatively few individuals. The CD4+ T cell repertoires from Susac syndrome exhibited no clonal expansion.

Concerning this clonotype itself: No antigen is known for it.

About 0.45 to 1 ug RNA was reverse transcribed with random hexamers. Amplification of TCR beta CDR3 used immunoSEQ multiplex PCR across 54 Vbeta and 13 Jbeta. Via MiXCR, TCRdb re-called the immunoSEQ multiplex PCR reads, giving one row per CDR3 protein. The data show about 190,000 distinct CDR3 sequences, with approximately 96% seen just once and approximately 0.1% held by the top ten. The germline V gene encodes CDR1 MDHEN and CDR2 SYDVKM. The V and J ends lost 8 bases and 6 bases respectively, with 16 bases between them. The CDR3 is made up of 13 amino acids. V and J are TRBV28 and TRBJ1-2, with D possibly being TRBD1 (6 bases). The sequencing sample was made of CD4+ T cells from PBMCs. This TCR derives from a human donor with Susac syndrome. The CDR3 loop reads CASWQGFRNGYTF. The DNA of the CDR3 is TGTGCCAGCTGGCAGGGGTTTCGAAATGGCTACACCTTC.